Described below is a single TCR beta chain sequence and its context. Its antigen is not known. Profiling relied on immunoSEQ multiplex PCR, and the TCRdb table lists in-frame clones only, not all of them. The table records roughly 150,000 clones, around nine tenths of them present only once. The sample is drawn from a study of T cell responses to AZD1222 COVID-19 vaccine. CDR1 MNHNY and CDR2 SVGAGI come from the germline V gene (reference sequence). This CDR3 contains 16 residues. V lost 2 bases and J lost 6; bases outside the gene matches: 7. Study findings and constraints: Spike-specific TCR breadth and depth were elevated following two AZD1222 doses. The peak T cell response came first, and repertoires were sampled only after it. A mostly white British donor set with more females was recruited, and clonal diversity was possibly underestimated. Nearly half of spike-specific TCRs reportedly target variant regions that are unmutated in the B.1.351 and B.1.1.7 variants.

The chain employs TRBV6-6 and TRBJ2-3; 11 nucleotides line up with TRBD2. This clonotype was sampled from an adult who received the AZD1222 COVID-19 vaccine. This specimen was peripheral blood, taken 28 days after the second AZD1222 dose. This CDR3 reads CASSYDTSGGRDTQYF. The CDR3 nucleotides read TGTGCCAGCAGTTACGACACTAGCGGGGGTCGGGATACGCAGTATTTT.